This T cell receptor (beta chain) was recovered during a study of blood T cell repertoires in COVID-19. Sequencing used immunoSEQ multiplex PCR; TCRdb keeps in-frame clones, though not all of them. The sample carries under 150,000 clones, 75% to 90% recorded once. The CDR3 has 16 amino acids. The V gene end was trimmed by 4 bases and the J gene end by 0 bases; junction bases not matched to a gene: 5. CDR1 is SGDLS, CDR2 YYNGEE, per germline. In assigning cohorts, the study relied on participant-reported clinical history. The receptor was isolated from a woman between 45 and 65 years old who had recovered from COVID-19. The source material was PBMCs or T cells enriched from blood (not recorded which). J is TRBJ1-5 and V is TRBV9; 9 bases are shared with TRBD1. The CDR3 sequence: CASSHQTGGSNQPQHF. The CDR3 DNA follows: TGTGCCAGCAGCCATCAGACAGGGGGTAGCAATCAGCCCCAGCATTTT. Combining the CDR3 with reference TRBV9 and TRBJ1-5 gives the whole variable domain DSGVTQTPKHLITATGQRVTLRCSPRSGDLSVYWYQQSLDQGLQFLIQYYNGEERAKGNILERFSAQQFPDLHSELNLSSLELGDSALYFCASSHQTGGSNQPQHFGDGTRLSIL.